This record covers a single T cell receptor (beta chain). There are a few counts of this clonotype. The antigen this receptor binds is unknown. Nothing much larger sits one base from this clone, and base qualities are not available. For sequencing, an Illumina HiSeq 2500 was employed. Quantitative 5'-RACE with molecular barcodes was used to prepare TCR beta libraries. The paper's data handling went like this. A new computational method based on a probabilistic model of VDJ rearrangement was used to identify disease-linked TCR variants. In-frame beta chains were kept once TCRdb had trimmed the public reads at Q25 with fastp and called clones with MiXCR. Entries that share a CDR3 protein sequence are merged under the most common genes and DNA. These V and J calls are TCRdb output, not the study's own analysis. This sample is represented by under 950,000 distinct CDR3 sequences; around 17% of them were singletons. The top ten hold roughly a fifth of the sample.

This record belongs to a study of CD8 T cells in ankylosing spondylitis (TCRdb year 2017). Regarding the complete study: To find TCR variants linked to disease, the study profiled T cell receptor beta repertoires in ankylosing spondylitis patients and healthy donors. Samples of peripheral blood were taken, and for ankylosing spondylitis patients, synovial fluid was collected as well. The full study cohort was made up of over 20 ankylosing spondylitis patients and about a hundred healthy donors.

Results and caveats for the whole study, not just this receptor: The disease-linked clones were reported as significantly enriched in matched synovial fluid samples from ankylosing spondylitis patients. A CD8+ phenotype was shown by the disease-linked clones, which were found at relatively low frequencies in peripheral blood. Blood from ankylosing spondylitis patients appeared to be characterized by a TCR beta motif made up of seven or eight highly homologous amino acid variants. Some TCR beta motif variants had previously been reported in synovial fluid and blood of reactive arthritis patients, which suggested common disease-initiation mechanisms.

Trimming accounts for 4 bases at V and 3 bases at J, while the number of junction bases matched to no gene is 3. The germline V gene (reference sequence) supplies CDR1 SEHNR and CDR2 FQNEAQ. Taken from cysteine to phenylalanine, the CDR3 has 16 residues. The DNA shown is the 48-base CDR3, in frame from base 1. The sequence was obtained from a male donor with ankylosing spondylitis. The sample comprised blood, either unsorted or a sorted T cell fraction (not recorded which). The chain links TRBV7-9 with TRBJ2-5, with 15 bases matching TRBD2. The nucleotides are TGTGCCAGCAGCTCCCGGACTAGCGGGGGGGAAGAGACCCAGTACTTC. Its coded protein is CASSSRTSGGEETQYF. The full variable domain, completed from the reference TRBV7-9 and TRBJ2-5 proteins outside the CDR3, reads DTGVSQNPRHKITKRGQNVTFRCDPISEHNRLYWYRQTLGQGPEFLTYFQNEAQLEKSRLLSDRFSAERPKGSFSTLEIQRTEQGDSAMYLCASSSRTSGGEETQYFGPGTRLLVL.